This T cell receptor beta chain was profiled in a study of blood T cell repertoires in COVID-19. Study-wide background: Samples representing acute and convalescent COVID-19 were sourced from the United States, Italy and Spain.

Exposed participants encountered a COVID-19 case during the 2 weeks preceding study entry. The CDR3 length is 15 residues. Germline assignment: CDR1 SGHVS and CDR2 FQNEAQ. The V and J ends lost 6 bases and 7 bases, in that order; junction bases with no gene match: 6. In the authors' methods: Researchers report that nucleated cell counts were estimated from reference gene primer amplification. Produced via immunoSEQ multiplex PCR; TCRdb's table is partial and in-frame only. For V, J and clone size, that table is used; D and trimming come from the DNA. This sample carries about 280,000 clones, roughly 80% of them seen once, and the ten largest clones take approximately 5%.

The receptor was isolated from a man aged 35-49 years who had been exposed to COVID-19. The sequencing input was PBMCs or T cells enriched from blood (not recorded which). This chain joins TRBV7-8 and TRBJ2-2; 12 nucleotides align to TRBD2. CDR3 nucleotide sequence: TGTGCCAGCAGGCCGACTAGCGGGAGTCACGGGGAGCTGTTTTTT. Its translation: CASRPTSGSHGELFF. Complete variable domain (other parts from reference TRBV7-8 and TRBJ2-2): GAGVSQSPRYKVAKRGQDVALRCDPISGHVSLFWYQQALGQGPEFLTYFQNEAQLDKSGLPSDRFFAERPEGSVSTLKIQRTQQEDSAVYLCASRPTSGSHGELFFGEGSRLTVL.